These T cell receptor beta chains were read from a single sample in a study of CD8+CD57+ T cells in acquired aplastic anemia. Using its own MiXCR run on the reads, TCRdb lists one record per CDR3 protein. The table has about 40,000 distinct CDR3 sequences, roughly three fifths seen once. Sample: sorted CD4+, CD8+, or CD8+CD57+ T cells (not recorded which) from PBMCs. The receptor source for this set is a human donor with aplastic anemia. Each CDR3 is given with its conserved first and last residue. A D gene is named only where the DNA matches it firmly. Size values are once, few and many counts, or a class for expanded clones, and some rows have none.

d_call j_call clone_size v_call cdr3_aa cdr3_nt
. TRBJ1-1 . TRBV7-6 CASSMTGNTEAFF TGTGCCAGCAGCATGACAGGGAACACTGAAGCTTTCTTT
TRBD1 TRBJ1-2 . TRBV29-1 CSASGGNNGYTF TGCAGCGCGTCAGGGGGCAACAATGGCTACACCTTC
TRBD1 TRBJ2-7 . TRBV25-1 CASSPRRQGEYEQYF TGTGCCAGCAGCCCAAGAAGACAGGGAGAGTACGAGCAGTACTTC
TRBD1 TRBJ2-7 . TRBV7-2 CASSLGGTAYEQYF TGTGCCAGCAGCTTAGGGGGGACAGCCTACGAGCAGTACTTC
. TRBJ1-3 . TRBV6-1 CASSEAGPGNSGNTIYF TGTGCCAGCAGTGAAGCTGGACCCGGGAACTCTGGAAACACCATATATTTT
. TRBJ1-1 . TRBV2 CASSFQGGRTEAFF TGTGCCAGCAGCTTCCAGGGCGGTCGAACTGAAGCTTTCTTT
. TRBJ2-7 few TRBV7-8 CASSLGGNYEQYF TGTGCCAGCAGCTTGGGGGGAAACTACGAGCAGTACTTC
. TRBJ2-3 . TRBV7-6 CASSPARPRF TGTGCCAGCAGCCCAGCGCGGCCCCGGTTC
TRBD1 TRBJ2-7 . TRBV7-8 CASSSSGQFVEQYF TGTGCCAGCAGCTCTTCGGGACAGTTCGTCGAGCAGTACTTC
. TRBJ2-7 . TRBV4-1 CASSQDRLATSGPSSYEQYF TGCGCCAGCAGCCAAGATCGTCTGGCAACCAGCGGACCGAGCTCCTACGAGCAGTACTTC
. TRBJ1-1 . TRBV5-1 CASSHRDQMNTEAFF TGCGCCAGCAGCCATAGGGACCAGATGAACACTGAAGCTTTCTTT
. TRBJ1-2 . TRBV25-1 CASKVPNYGYTF TGTGCCAGCAAAGTCCCTAACTATGGCTACACCTTC
TRBD2 TRBJ2-3 . TRBV2 CASLAASGVADTQYF TGTGCCAGCTTGGCTGCTAGCGGGGTGGCAGATACGCAGTATTTT
TRBD2 TRBJ2-1 many TRBV6-1 CASSFYGGGNNEQFF TGTGCCAGCAGTTTTTATGGGGGGGGGAACAATGAGCAGTTCTTC
TRBD2 TRBJ2-1 many TRBV9 CASSGGGGAAYNEQFF TGTGCCAGCAGCGGGGGCGGGGGGGCCGCCTACAATGAGCAGTTCTTC
. TRBJ2-1 . TRBV15 CATSRVGYNEQFF TGTGCCACCAGCAGAGTAGGATACAATGAGCAGTTCTTC
. TRBJ1-2 many TRBV29-1 CSVHGPYGYTF TGCAGCGTTCACGGCCCCTATGGCTACACCTTC
. TRBJ2-7 . TRBV24-1 CATSLSETYEQYF TGTGCCACCAGTTTGTCTGAGACCTACGAGCAGTACTTC
. TRBJ2-3 . TRBV5-1 CASSEGDTDTQYF TGCGCCAGCAGCGAGGGAGACACAGATACGCAGTATTTT
. TRBJ2-7 . TRBV7-9 CASSEGTTEQYF TGTGCCAGCAGCGAAGGGACCACGGAGCAGTACTTC
TRBD2 TRBJ2-2 many TRBV7-7 CASTSGGPNTGELFF TGTGCCAGCACATCGGGGGGGCCGAACACCGGGGAGCTGTTTTTT
. TRBJ2-7 many TRBV3-1 CASSQDGDPDTSYEQYF TGTGCCAGCAGCCAAGATGGAGACCCCGACACTTCCTACGAGCAGTACTTC
. TRBJ1-1 . TRBV7-9 CASSLRQGNTEAFF TGTGCCAGCAGCTTAAGGCAGGGGAACACTGAAGCTTTCTTT
. TRBJ1-4 . TRBV11-1 CASSPGGERNEKLFF TGTGCCAGCAGCCCGGGGGGTGAACGTAATGAAAAACTGTTTTTT
TRBD1 TRBJ2-1 . TRBV29-1 CSGGTERNNEQFF TGCAGCGGAGGGACAGAGCGTAACAATGAGCAGTTCTTC
TRBD1 TRBJ1-1 . TRBV29-1 CSATGGQYTEAFF TGCAGCGCCACAGGGGGCCAGTACACTGAAGCTTTCTTT
. TRBJ1-2 . TRBV25-1 CARPEVLLVGPGYTF TGTGCCCGGCCCGAAGTACTGCTCGTAGGGCCTGGCTACACCTTC